This T cell receptor beta chain was recovered during a study of preoperative IRX-2 immunotherapy in early breast cancer. Germline values: CDR1 LGHNA, CDR2 YSLEER. With 4 bases removed from V and 4 bases from J, the gap between germline ends came to 13 bases. CDR3 size: 14 residues. Some clones are missing from TCRdb's copy, which holds only in-frame ones; the method was immunoSEQ multiplex PCR. The data show fewer than 30,000 clones, nearly 90% seen once. The treatment is: preoperative locoregional IRX-2 cytokine immunotherapy. This sequence joins TRBV4-3 and TRBJ1-2, with D unclear. This material was obtained from a patient treated with IRX-2 immunotherapy. The TCR comes from a human donor with breast cancer. DNA of the CDR3: TGCGCCAGCAGCCCCGGTGGAGTGGCCTATGGCTACACCTTC. It encodes CASSPGGVAYGYTF.